The clone carrying this T cell receptor beta chain was seen more than once but under ten times. The antigen remains undetermined. This sample is drawn from a study of CD8 T cells in ankylosing spondylitis. Study results and limitations: A TCR beta motif of under ten highly homologous variants seemed to mark ankylosing spondylitis blood.

TCRdb fed the 5' RACE reads into MiXCR, producing one record per CDR3 protein. The table records 700,000 or so distinct CDR3 sequences, around 20% of them present only once. The sequence came from a male donor with ankylosing spondylitis. The sample consisted of blood, either unsorted or a sorted T cell fraction (not recorded which).

CDR3 sequence reads: CSGTTGLDTEAFF. Here the CDR3 DNA reads TGCAGCGGAACGACAGGGTTGGACACTGAAGCTTTCTTT. The chain has TRBV29-1 and TRBJ1-1, with TRBD1 identical over 7 bases. Looked up from germline, CDR1 is SQVTM and CDR2 is ANQGSEA. The ends lost 7 bases at V and 3 bases at J; junction bases unmatched: 8. The CDR3 covers 13 residues.